This T cell receptor (beta chain) originates from a study of blood T cell repertoires in COVID-19. Background on the study: Sites across the United States, Italy and Spain contributed samples from acute and convalescent COVID-19. The analysed material was cDNA or gDNA that came from T cells, B-cell-depleted T cells, or PBMCs.

The data were produced by immunoSEQ multiplex PCR, yet TCRdb's version contains in-frame clones alone and is incomplete. The sample holds 200,000 or so clones, approximately 85% seen once. Between the trimmed V and J ends, which lost 5 bases and 4 bases, there was a span of 11 bases. This CDR3 comprises 14 residues. Germline CDR1 reads LNHDA; CDR2 reads SQIVND (reference sequence). The chain is built from TRBV19 and TRBJ1-4, with a possible D match to TRBD1 (5 bases). Sequenced: peripheral blood. The TCR sequence derives from a woman aged 70-85 years with active or convalescent COVID-19. The CDR3, as DNA: TGTGCCAGTAGTCCTTGGCAGGGTAATGAAAAACTGTTTTTT. Encoded protein: CASSPWQGNEKLFF.